Below are 22 T cell receptor beta chains sequenced from a single sample in a study of somatic mutations in cytotoxic T cells in rheumatoid arthritis. Repertoires were generated with immunoSEQ multiplex PCR, while TCRdb's copy carries only in-frame clones and drops some. Of just under 7,500 clones detected, 87% appear once; the ten largest clones hold about 17%. Sequencing was performed on CD8+ T cells sorted from blood. Receptor source: a man in his forties or fifties with rheumatoid arthritis.

The rearrangement links TRBV2 to TRBJ1-1; 8 positions match TRBD1. The CDR3 sequence is 16 residues long. Looked up from germline, CDR1 is SNHLY and CDR2 is FYNNEI. J was trimmed by 0 bases and V by 3 bases; bases with no gene match: 6. CDR3 amino acids: CASSDWGQDMNTEAFF. CDR3 DNA: TGTGCCAGCAGTGATTGGGGACAGGACATGAACACTGAAGCTTTCTTT.

This chain uses TRBV13 with TRBJ2-7; no firm D call. This CDR3 region has 14 residues. The V and J ends lost 0 bases and 2 bases respectively, with 8 bases between them. Per the germline V gene, CDR1 is PRHDT and CDR2 is FYEKMQ (reference sequence). This chain's CDR3 is CASSLGVGAYEQYF. In nucleotides, the CDR3 is TGTGCCAGCAGCTTAGGCGTAGGAGCCTACGAGCAGTACTTC. Filled out from reference TRBV13 and TRBJ2-7, the complete variable domain reads AAGVIQSPRHLIKEKRETATLKCYPIPRHDTVYWYQQGPGQDPQFLISFYEKMQSDKGSIPDRFSAQQFSDYHSELNMSSLELGDSALYFCASSLGVGAYEQYFGPGTRLTVT.

The rearrangement joins TRBV7-6 to TRBJ2-7; 10 bases agree with TRBD2. V was clipped by 8 bases and J by 2 bases; unmatched bases: 9. Germline V gene data show CDR1 as SGHVS and CDR2 as FNYEAQ. The CDR3 is 15 residues long. The chain's CDR3 is CASSSSGGYTYEQYF. The CDR3 coding sequence is TGTGCCAGCTCTTCTAGCGGGGGCTATACCTACGAGCAGTACTTC.

V and J are TRBV7-9 and TRBJ2-5; TRBD1 might be the D (5 bases). CDR1 is SEHNR, CDR2 FQNEAQ, per germline (reference sequence). The CDR3 covers 14 residues. V gave up 1 base and J gave up 4 bases, with 10 bases separating them. The CDR3 nucleotides read TGTGCCAGCAGCTTAGAGGGGCGTACAGAGACCCAGTACTTC. Its translation: CASSLEGRTETQYF.

The V and J genes are TRBV10-2 and TRBJ1-2, with D tentatively TRBD1 (6 bases). This CDR3 has 15 amino acids. Trimming removed 5 bases from V and 6 bases from J, with 19 bases in between. Looked up from germline, CDR1 is WSHSY and CDR2 is SAAADI. The CDR3 DNA sequence: TGCGCCAGCAGTCAAGGACAGAAAACGGGAAATGGCTACACCTTC. Translation gives CASSQGQKTGNGYTF.

Of note for this clone: Other DNA sequences from this sample encode an identical CDR3 as well. This rearrangement joins TRBV27 to TRBJ1-6; D gene ambiguous. CDR3 length equals 15 residues. CDR1 is MNHEY, CDR2 SMNVEV, per germline (reference sequence). Trimming pared 2 bases from V and 1 base from J, leaving 6 bases between. The CDR3 spells CASSLRGSYNSPLHF. The CDR3 bases are TGTGCCAGCAGTTTACGGGGTTCCTATAATTCACCCCTCCACTTT.

V usage is TRBV7-8 and J usage is TRBJ2-1; 9 nucleotides line up with TRBD2. J lost 1 base, V lost 3 bases, and 7 bases had no gene match. The CDR3 has 17 residues. Germline V CDR1 and CDR2: SGHVS, FQNEAQ. In nucleotides, the CDR3 is TGTGCCAGCAGCTTTTCACTAGCGGGCGAATCCTACAATGAGCAGTTCTTC. It codes for CASSFSLAGESYNEQFF.

V usage is TRBV27 and J usage is TRBJ2-3; tentatively, D is TRBD1 (6 bases). The V and J ends lost 5 bases and 8 bases respectively, with 17 bases between them. The CDR3 runs 14 residues. Per germline, CDR1 MNHEY and CDR2 SMNVEV (reference sequence). CDR3 nucleotides: TGTGCCAGCAGTCCTGACAGGTTCATGAGTACGCAGTATTTT. The encoded protein is CASSPDRFMSTQYF.

V and J are TRBV4-1 and TRBJ1-1; TRBD1 might be the D (5 bases). There are 16 residues in the CDR3. Germline CDR1 reads MGHRA; CDR2 reads YSYEKL. Trimming removed 3 bases at V and 0 bases at J, with 14 bases between. The CDR3 spells CASSHASGGVNTEAFF. CDR3 bases: TGCGCCAGCAGCCACGCTTCGGGGGGGGTGAACACTGAAGCTTTCTTT.

V is TRBV5-5 and J is TRBJ2-1; D uncertain. CDR1 and CDR2 from the germline V gene are SGHKS and YYEKEE (reference sequence). CDR3 length: 12 residues. V lost 2 bases and J lost 7, with 7 bases in between. The CDR3 loop is CASSFERNEQFF. The CDR3 DNA follows: TGTGCCAGCAGCTTTGAGAGAAATGAGCAGTTCTTC.

About this clone: Other DNA sequences from this sample encode an identical CDR3 as well. The CDR3 protein is CASSFTGTGYGNYNSPLHF. CDR3 sequence (DNA): TGTGCCAGCTCATTCACCGGGACAGGGTACGGCAATTATAATTCACCCCTCCACTTT. This sequence joins TRBV18 and TRBJ1-6; the match to TRBD1 covers 9 bases. This CDR3 has 19 residues. V lost 5 bases, J lost 4 bases, and 15 bases stayed unmatched. The V gene's germline CDR1 is KGHSH and CDR2 LQKENI.

Remarks on this clone: Relative to the germline gene, one junction end is altered; a read error may explain this. Additional DNA sequences in this sample encode the identical CDR3. The rearrangement joins TRBV27 to TRBJ1-6; D gene uncertain. There are 15 residues in the CDR3. In germline, CDR1 is MNHEY, CDR2 SMNVEV (reference sequence). The CDR3 DNA reads TGTGCCAGCAGCTCGACTGCCTTCGGGAATTCCCCCCTCCACTTT. This gives the protein CASSSTAFGNSPLHF.

The J gene is TRBJ1-4, the V gene TRBV5-5, with D perhaps TRBD1 (5 bases). The CDR3 is 16 amino acids. Germline CDR1 SGHKS, CDR2 YYEKEE (reference sequence). Trimming took 3 bases from V and 0 from J, leaving 12 bases between them. This CDR3 is CASSYGQLATNEKLFF. In DNA form, the CDR3 reads TGTGCCAGCAGCTACGGACAACTTGCAACTAATGAAAAACTGTTTTTT. Full variable domain (remainder filled in from reference TRBV5-5 and TRBJ1-4): DAGVTQSPTHLIKTRGQQVTLRCSPISGHKSVSWYQQVLGQGPQFIFQYYEKEERGRGNFPDRFSARQFPNYSSELNVNALLLGDSALYLCASSYGQLATNEKLFFGSGTQLSVL.

This sequence joins TRBV2 and TRBJ2-1, with D unclear. The CDR3 has 10 residues. With 10 bases removed from V and 8 bases from J, the gap between germline ends came to 9 bases. Germline loops: CDR1 SNHLY, CDR2 FYNNEI. The CDR3 DNA reads TGTGCCACTGCGTACGATGAGCAGTTCTTC. It codes for CATAYDEQFF.

Comment on this clone: The sample holds other DNA sequences that translate to the same CDR3. The V gene is TRBV6-1, the J gene TRBJ1-6; D is perhaps TRBD1 (5 bases). V gave up 0 bases and J gave up 2 bases, with 14 bases separating them. CDR1 and CDR2 from the germline V gene are MNHNS and SASEGT. The CDR3 is 18 amino acids. The CDR3 DNA reads TGTGCCAGCAGTGAAGCGCTCGGGGGGGAGGCCTATAATTCACCCCTCCACTTT. Translating gives CASSEALGGEAYNSPLHF.

This chain uses TRBV7-6 with TRBJ1-4; D call uncertain. Per the germline V gene, CDR1 is SGHVS and CDR2 is FNYEAQ. Trimming stripped 2 bases from V and 0 bases from J, with 4 bases between. This CDR3 has 14 residues. The DNA for the CDR3 is TGTGCCAGCAGCTTACTTGCAACTAATGAAAAACTGTTTTTT. Its protein product is CASSLLATNEKLFF.

This chain connects TRBV6-1 to TRBJ1-5, with D uncertain. Trimming cost V 1 base and J 6 bases, with 7 bases left between them. Looked up from germline, CDR1 is MNHNS and CDR2 is SASEGT. The CDR3 has 13 amino acids. The DNA for the CDR3 is TGTGCCAGCAGTGAAGGAGGTGGTCAGCCCCAGCATTTT. Encoded protein: CASSEGGGQPQHF.

This chain joins TRBV2 and TRBJ1-5; D might be TRBD1 (5 bases). Germline CDR1 and CDR2: SNHLY and FYNNEI. The CDR3 consists of 14 residues. V shed 3 bases and J shed 3 bases, with 9 bases lying between them. CDR3 DNA sequence: TGTGCCAGCAGTGATCCGGGGGTCAATCAGCCCCAGCATTTT. Translated: CASSDPGVNQPQHF.

This sequence joins TRBV7-9 and TRBJ2-3; 11 bases are shared with TRBD2. J was trimmed by 2 bases and V by 2 bases; bases with no gene match: 6. Germline-derived CDR1 and CDR2 are SEHNR and FQNEAQ (reference sequence). The CDR3 runs to 17 residues. The CDR3 spells CASSLPGLAGSTDTQYF. The CDR3 DNA reads as TGTGCCAGCAGCTTACCCGGACTAGCGGGCTCCACAGATACGCAGTATTTT.

The V gene is TRBV11-2, the J gene TRBJ1-2, with 9 nucleotides matching TRBD1. CDR3 length: 14 residues. Germline CDR1 and CDR2: SGHAT and FQNNGV. V lost 5 bases to trimming and J lost 8 bases; unmatched junction nucleotides: 9. The CDR3 is CASSTRDREEGYTF. CDR3 nucleotides: TGTGCCAGCAGCACCCGGGACAGGGAGGAAGGCTACACCTTC.

Here the CDR3 reads CASSHVGVGQETQYF. CDR3 coding DNA: TGTGCCAGCAGCCATGTCGGGGTTGGGCAAGAGACCCAGTACTTC. This chain links TRBV14 with TRBJ2-5, with D tentatively TRBD2 (5 bases). The CDR3 totals 15 residues. Trimming took off 3 bases at V and 2 bases at J, with 13 bases between the two ends. Germline V lookup: CDR1 SGHDN, CDR2 FVKESK. Supplemented by reference TRBV14 and TRBJ2-5, the full variable domain reads EAGVTQFPSHSVIEKGQTVTLRCDPISGHDNLYWYRRVMGKEIKFLLHFVKESKQDESGMPNNRFLAERTGGTYSTLKVQPAELEDSGVYFCASSHVGVGQETQYFGPGTRLLVL.

The J gene is TRBJ1-3, the V gene TRBV27, with D unclear. This CDR3 contains 15 residues. With 6 bases removed from V and 0 bases from J, the gap between germline ends came to 12 bases. The germline gives CDR1 MNHEY, CDR2 SMNVEV (reference sequence). CDR3 loop: CASSEGLNSGNTIYF. The CDR3 region has the DNA TGTGCCAGCAGCGAAGGACTGAACTCTGGAAACACCATATATTTT.